These 10 T cell receptor beta chains originate from one sample sequenced in a study of OX40 agonist ivuxolimab in advanced cancers. The protocol was immunoSEQ multiplex PCR, while the TCRdb copy is restricted to in-frame clones and leaves out a portion. The table shows some 89,000 clones, with about 86% occurring only once. Sequences were derived from CD4+ or CD8+ T cells sorted from blood, sampled in a trial of the OX40 agonist ivuxolimab. The receptors shown here come from an adult with an advanced solid tumor such as melanoma, head and neck, liver or kidney cancer.

The chain joins TRBV11-3 to TRBJ2-3; D gene unclear. V lost 1 base and J lost 0, with 11 bases in between. The CDR3 covers 16 residues. Per germline, CDR1 SGHNT and CDR2 YENEEA. CDR3 protein: CASSLAVGSSTDTQYF. As DNA, the CDR3 is TGTGCCAGCAGCTTAGCGGTCGGCTCTAGCACAGATACGCAGTATTTT. The complete variable domain, with remaining parts taken from reference TRBV11-3 and TRBJ2-3, reads EAGVVQSPRYKIIEKKQPVAFWCNPISGHNTLYWYLQNLGQGPELLIRYENEEAVDDSQLPKDRFSAERLKGVDSTLKIQPAELGDSAVYLCASSLAVGSSTDTQYFGPGTRLTVL.

Judged by abundance, this clone is medium-sized. In DNA form, the CDR3 reads TGCAGTGCTTTGGCCGCGGGGCCCCAGCATTTT. The encoded protein is CSALAAGPQHF. The V call is TRBV20-1, the J call TRBJ1-5; D ambiguous. Per germline, CDR1 DFQATT and CDR2 SNEGSKA (reference sequence). V was cut by 5 bases and J by 9 bases, with 11 bases left in between. The CDR3 length is 11 residues.

The J gene is TRBJ2-3, the V gene TRBV6-6; no firm D call. CDR1 and CDR2 (germline): MNHNY, SVGAGI (reference sequence). The CDR3 sequence is 13 residues long. V lost 2 bases and J lost 1, with 4 bases in between. The CDR3 coding sequence is TGTGCCAGCAGTTACGGGGGCACAGATACGCAGTATTTT. Translation gives CASSYGGTDTQYF.

The chain links TRBV28 to TRBJ2-4; D is perhaps TRBD1 (6 bases). Germline values: CDR1 MDHEN, CDR2 SYDVKM. This CDR3 comprises 15 residues. Trimming took off 2 bases at V and 0 bases at J, with 8 bases between the two ends. The CDR3 spells CASSLGQLAKNIQYF. The CDR3 nucleotides read TGTGCCAGCAGTTTAGGACAGCTAGCCAAAAACATTCAGTACTTC.

This clone appeared once. V is TRBV11-2 and J is TRBJ1-1, with 7 bases lining up with TRBD1. Germline lookup yields CDR1 SGHAT and CDR2 FQNNGV. V lost 5 bases and J lost 8; bases outside the gene matches: 8. The CDR3 is 13 amino acids. The CDR3 spells CASSPLNRGEAFF. The CDR3 nucleotides are TGTGCCAGCAGCCCTTTAAACAGGGGAGAAGCTTTCTTT.

The genes are TRBV2 and TRBJ2-1; possible D gene TRBD1, 6 bases. Germline V lookup: CDR1 SNHLY, CDR2 FYNNEI. This CDR3 has 13 residues. Trimming pared 6 bases from V and 5 bases from J, leaving 11 bases between. The CDR3 here is CASRQGIHNEQFF. Written as DNA, the CDR3 is TGTGCCAGCAGACAGGGTATTCACAATGAGCAGTTCTTC.

The V and J genes are TRBV18 and TRBJ1-5; a weak D match, TRBD1 (5 bases). The CDR3 is 13 residues long. Trimming took 11 bases from V and 6 from J, leaving 17 bases between them. Germline V lookup: CDR1 KGHSH, CDR2 LQKENI. In DNA form, the CDR3 reads TGTGCCTCACGTCAGGGAATGGGTCAGCCCCAGCATTTT. Residues: CASRQGMGQPQHF.

The chain couples TRBV5-4 to TRBJ2-2; perhaps TRBD2 as D (6 bases). V gave up 0 bases and J gave up 4 bases, with 16 bases separating them. CDR3 length: 17 residues. Germline CDR1 and CDR2: SGHNT and YYREEE (reference sequence). In DNA, the CDR3 is TGTGCCAGCAGCTTGGGACCCCCGACTAGTTTCACCGGGGAGCTGTTTTTT. Its translation: CASSLGPPTSFTGELFF.

This clone was detected only once. The rearrangement links TRBV5-8 to TRBJ1-6; D gene uncertain. The germline CDR1 and CDR2 sequences are SGHTS and YDEGEE. With 4 bases removed from V and 4 bases from J, the gap between germline ends came to 12 bases. The CDR3 runs 15 residues. The CDR3 DNA reads as TGTGCCAGCAGCCCAGTTCTCGGTTATAATTCACCCCTCCACTTT. Translation gives CASSPVLGYNSPLHF.

V is TRBV19 and J is TRBJ2-7; TRBD1 agrees at 10 bases. The CDR3 is 15 amino acids. After removal of 6 bases from V and 1 base from J, the junction contained 6 bases not matched to a gene. Looked up from germline, CDR1 is LNHDA and CDR2 is SQIVND (reference sequence). For the CDR3, the DNA is TGTGCCAGTAGGCTGACGGGACAGGGGTCCTACGAGCAGTACTTC. Translating it yields CASRLTGQGSYEQYF.